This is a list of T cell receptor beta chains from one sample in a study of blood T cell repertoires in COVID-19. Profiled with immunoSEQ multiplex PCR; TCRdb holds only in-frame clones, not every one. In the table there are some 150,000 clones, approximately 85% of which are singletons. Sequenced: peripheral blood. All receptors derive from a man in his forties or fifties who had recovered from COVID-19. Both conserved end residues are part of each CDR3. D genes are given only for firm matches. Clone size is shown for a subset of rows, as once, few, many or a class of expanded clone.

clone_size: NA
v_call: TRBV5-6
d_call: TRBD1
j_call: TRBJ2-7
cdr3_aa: CASSRGDRGLEQYF
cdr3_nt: TGTGCCAGCAGCCGAGGGGACAGGGGGCTCGAGCAGTACTTC

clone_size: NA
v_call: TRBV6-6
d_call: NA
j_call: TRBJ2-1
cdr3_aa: CASSYNNEQFF
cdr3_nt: TGTGCCAGCAGTTATAACAATGAGCAGTTCTTC

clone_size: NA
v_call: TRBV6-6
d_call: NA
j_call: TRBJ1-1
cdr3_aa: CASSGGRDEAFF
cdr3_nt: TGTGCCAGCAGTGGGGGGAGAGATGAAGCTTTCTTT

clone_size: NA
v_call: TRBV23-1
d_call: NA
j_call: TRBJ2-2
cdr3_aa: CASKRGHGELFF
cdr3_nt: TGCGCCAGCAAAAGAGGTCACGGGGAGCTGTTTTTT

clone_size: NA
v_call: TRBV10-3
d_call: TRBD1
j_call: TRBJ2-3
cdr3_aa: CAIRDRGTDTQYF
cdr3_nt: TGTGCCATCCGGGACAGAGGCACAGATACGCAGTATTTT

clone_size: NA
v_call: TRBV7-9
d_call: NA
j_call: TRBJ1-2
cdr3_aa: CASSLARGAAIDGYTF
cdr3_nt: TGTGCCAGCAGCTTAGCGCGGGGGGCCGCGATCGATGGCTACACCTTC

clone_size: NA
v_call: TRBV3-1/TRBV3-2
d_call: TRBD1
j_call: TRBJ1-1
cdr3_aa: CASSQVDRATEAFF
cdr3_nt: TGTGCCAGCAGCCAAGTGGACAGGGCCACTGAAGCTTTCTTT

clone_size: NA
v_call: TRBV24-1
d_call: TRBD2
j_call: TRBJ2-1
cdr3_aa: CATSDSGGTSGSWAYNEQFF
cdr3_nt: TGTGCCACCAGTGATTCCGGAGGGACTAGCGGGAGTTGGGCCTACAATGAGCAGTTCTTC

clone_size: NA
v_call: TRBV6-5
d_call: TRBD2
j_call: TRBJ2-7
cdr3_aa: CASSPGGERVYEQYF
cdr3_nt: TGTGCCAGCAGCCCGGGGGGGGAGCGTGTTTACGAGCAGTACTTC

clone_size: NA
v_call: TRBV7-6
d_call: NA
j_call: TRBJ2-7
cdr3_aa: CASSSRGGEQYF
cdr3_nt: TGTGCCAGCAGCTCCCGGGGTGGCGAGCAGTACTTC

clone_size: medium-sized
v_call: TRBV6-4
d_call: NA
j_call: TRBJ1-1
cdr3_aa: CASSVGQNTEAFF
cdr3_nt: TGTGCCAGCAGTGTCGGACAGAACACTGAAGCTTTCTTT

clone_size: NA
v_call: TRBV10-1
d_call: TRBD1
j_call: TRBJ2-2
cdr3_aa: CANRQGATTGELFF
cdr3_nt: TGCGCCAACCGACAGGGGGCGACCACCGGGGAGCTGTTTTTT

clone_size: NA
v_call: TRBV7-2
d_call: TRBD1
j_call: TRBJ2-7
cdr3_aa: CASSLAQGVTYEQYF
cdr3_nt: TGTGCCAGCAGCTTAGCTCAGGGGGTTACCTACGAGCAGTACTTC

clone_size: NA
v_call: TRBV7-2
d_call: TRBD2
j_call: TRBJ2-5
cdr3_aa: CASSPHLAGQETQYF
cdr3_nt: TGTGCCAGCAGCCCCCACCTAGCGGGGCAAGAGACCCAGTACTTC

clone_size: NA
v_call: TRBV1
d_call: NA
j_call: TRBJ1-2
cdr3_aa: CTSSQVSRVTTDYGYTF
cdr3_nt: TGCACCAGCAGCCAAGTTTCCAGGGTGACGACGGACTATGGCTACACCTTC

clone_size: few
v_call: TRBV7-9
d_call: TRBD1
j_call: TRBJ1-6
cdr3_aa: CASSAGTVNSPLHF
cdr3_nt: TGTGCCAGCAGCGCCGGGACAGTCAATTCACCCCTCCACTTT

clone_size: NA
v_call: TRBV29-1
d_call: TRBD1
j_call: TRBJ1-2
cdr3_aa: CSAQTGSGYTF
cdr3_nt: TGCAGCGCCCAGACAGGGTCTGGCTACACCTTC

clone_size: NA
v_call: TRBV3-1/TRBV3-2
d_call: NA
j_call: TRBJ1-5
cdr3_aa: CASSQGAGERQPQHF
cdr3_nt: TGTGCCAGCAGCCAAGGTGCAGGGGAAAGACAGCCCCAGCATTTT

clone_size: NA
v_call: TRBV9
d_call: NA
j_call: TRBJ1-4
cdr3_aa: CASSVGGGANEKLFF
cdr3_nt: TGTGCCAGCAGCGTAGGAGGGGGGGCTAATGAAAAACTGTTTTTT

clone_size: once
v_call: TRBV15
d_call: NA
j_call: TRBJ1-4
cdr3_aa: CATSRGGGGNEKLFF
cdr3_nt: TGTGCCACCAGCAGAGGGGGGGGAGGAAATGAAAAACTGTTTTTT

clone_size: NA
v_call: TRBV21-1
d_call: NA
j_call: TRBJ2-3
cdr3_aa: CAVQGAPDTQYF
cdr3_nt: TGTGCCGTACAGGGGGCCCCAGATACGCAGTATTTT

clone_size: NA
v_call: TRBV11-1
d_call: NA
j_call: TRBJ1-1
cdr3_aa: CASSFRSQLSEAFF
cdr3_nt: TGTGCCAGCAGCTTTCGGTCTCAACTTTCGGAAGCTTTCTTT

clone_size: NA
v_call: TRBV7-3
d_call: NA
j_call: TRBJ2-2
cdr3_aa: CASSFDSGAGELFF
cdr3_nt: TGTGCCAGCAGCTTCGATTCAGGGGCCGGGGAGCTGTTTTTT

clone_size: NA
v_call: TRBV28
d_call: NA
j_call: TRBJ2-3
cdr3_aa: CASSWNGGTDTQYF
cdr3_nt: TGTGCCAGCAGTTGGAACGGAGGCACAGATACGCAGTATTTT

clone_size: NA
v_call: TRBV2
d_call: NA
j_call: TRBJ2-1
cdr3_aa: CASKRDSGEQFF
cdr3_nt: TGTGCCAGCAAACGGGACTCCGGTGAGCAGTTCTTC

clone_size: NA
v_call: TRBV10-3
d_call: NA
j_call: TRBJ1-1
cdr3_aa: CAISVGHPNTEAFF
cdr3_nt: TGTGCCATCAGTGTGGGACACCCGAACACTGAAGCTTTCTTT

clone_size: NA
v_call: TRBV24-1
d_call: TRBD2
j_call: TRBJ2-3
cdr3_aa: CATGSGGQDTQYF
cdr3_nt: TGTGCCACCGGCTCGGGGGGGCAGGATACGCAGTATTTT

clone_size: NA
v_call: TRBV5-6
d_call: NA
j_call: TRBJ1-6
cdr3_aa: CASNLGLDNSPLHF
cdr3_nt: TGTGCCAGCAACCTTGGACTGGATAATTCACCCCTCCACTTT

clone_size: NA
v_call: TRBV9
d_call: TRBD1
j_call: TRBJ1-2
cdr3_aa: CASSARDREFYGYTF
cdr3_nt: TGTGCCAGCAGCGCACGAGACAGGGAGTTCTATGGCTACACCTTC

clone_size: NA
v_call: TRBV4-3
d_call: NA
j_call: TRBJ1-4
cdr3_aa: CASSQQQEEKLFF
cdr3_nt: TGCGCCAGCAGCCAACAACAGGAGGAAAAACTGTTTTTT

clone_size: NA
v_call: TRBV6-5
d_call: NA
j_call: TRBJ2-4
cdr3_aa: CASGPASIQYF
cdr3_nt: TGTGCCAGCGGGCCGGCGAGCATTCAGTACTTC

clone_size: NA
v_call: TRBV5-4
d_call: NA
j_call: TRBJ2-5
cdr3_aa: CATGRGETQYF
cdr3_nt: TGTGCCACCGGCCGAGGTGAGACCCAGTACTTC

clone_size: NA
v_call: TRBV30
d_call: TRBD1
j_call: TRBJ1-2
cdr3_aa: CARGQGAGYTF
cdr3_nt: TGTGCCCGGGGACAGGGGGCTGGCTACACCTTC

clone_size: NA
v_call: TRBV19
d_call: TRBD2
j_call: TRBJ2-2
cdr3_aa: CASSIVGLAGGSRELFF
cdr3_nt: TGTGCCAGTAGTATTGTGGGACTAGCGGGAGGGTCGCGGGAGCTGTTTTTT

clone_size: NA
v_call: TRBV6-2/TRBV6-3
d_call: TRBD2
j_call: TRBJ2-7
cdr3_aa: CASSPLAGQQYF
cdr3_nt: TGTGCCAGCAGCCCACTAGCGGGGCAGCAGTACTTC

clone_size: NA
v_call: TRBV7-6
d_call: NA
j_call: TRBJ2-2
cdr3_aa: CASSLDGDTGELFF
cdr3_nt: TGTGCCAGCAGCTTGGACGGGGACACCGGGGAGCTGTTTTTT

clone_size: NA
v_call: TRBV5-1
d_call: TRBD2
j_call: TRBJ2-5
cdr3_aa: CASSSSGRAVETQYF
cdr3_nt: TGCGCCAGCAGCTCGAGCGGGAGGGCCGTGGAGACCCAGTACTTC

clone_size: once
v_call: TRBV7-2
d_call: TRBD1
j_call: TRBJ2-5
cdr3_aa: CASKRQGAVVETQYF
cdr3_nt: TGTGCCAGCAAAAGACAGGGGGCGGTCGTAGAGACCCAGTACTTC

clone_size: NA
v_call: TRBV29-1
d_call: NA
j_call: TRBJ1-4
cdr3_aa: CSVGTDRLQSNEKLFF
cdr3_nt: TGCAGCGTTGGGACAGACCGTCTTCAGTCTAATGAAAAACTGTTTTTT

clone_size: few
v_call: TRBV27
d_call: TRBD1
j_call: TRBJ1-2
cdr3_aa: CASRDRGDYGYTF
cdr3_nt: TGTGCCAGCAGGGACAGGGGTGACTATGGCTACACCTTC

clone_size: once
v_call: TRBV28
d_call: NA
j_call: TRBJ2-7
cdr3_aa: CASRPGHLYEQYF
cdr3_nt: TGTGCCAGCAGACCGGGACACTTATACGAGCAGTACTTC

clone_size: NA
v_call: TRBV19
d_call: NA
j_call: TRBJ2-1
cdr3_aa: CASSIDGGKKTYNEQFF
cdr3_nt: TGTGCCAGTAGTATAGACGGCGGGAAAAAGACCTACAATGAGCAGTTCTTC

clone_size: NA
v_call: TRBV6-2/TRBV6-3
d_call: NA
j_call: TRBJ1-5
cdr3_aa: CASSYLGAGNQPQHF
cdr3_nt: TGTGCCAGCAGTTACTTGGGGGCCGGCAATCAGCCCCAGCATTTT

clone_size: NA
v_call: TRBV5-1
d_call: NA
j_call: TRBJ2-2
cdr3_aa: CASSFAGTGELFF
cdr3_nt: TGCGCCAGCAGCTTTGCCGGGACCGGGGAGCTGTTTTTT

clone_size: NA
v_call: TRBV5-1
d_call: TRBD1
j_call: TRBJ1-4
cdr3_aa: CASSFSSGQGEEKLFF
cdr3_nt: TGCGCCAGCAGCTTCTCGTCGGGACAGGGTGAAGAAAAACTGTTTTTT

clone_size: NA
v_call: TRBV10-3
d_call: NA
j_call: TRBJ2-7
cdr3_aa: CAISGRTASSYEQYF
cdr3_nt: TGTGCCATCAGTGGTCGGACAGCAAGCTCCTACGAGCAGTACTTC

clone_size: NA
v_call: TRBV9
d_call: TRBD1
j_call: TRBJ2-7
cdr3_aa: CASSGQGPEQYF
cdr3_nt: TGTGCCAGCAGCGGACAGGGTCCCGAGCAGTACTTC

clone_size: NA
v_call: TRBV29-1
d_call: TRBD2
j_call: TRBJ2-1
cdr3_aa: CSVEGGGSNEQFF
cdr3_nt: TGCAGCGTTGAGGGAGGCGGGAGTAATGAGCAGTTCTTC

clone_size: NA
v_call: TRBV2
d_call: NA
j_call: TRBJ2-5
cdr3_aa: CASDPGKPPRETQYF
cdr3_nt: TGTGCCAGCGACCCCGGGAAGCCTCCGCGGGAGACCCAGTACTTC

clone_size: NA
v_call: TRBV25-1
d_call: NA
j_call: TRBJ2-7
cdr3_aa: CASSEVGYYEQYF
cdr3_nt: TGTGCCAGCAGTGAAGTGGGCTACTACGAGCAGTACTTC

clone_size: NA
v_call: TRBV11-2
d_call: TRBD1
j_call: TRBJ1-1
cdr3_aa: CASSLGQAGEAFF
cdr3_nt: TGTGCCAGCAGCTTGGGACAGGCGGGAGAAGCTTTCTTT

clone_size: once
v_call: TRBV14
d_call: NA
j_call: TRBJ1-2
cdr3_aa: CASSPTVHGYTF
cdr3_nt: TGTGCCAGCAGCCCGACAGTCCATGGCTACACCTTC

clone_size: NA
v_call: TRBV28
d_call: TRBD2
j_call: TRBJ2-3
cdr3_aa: CASSPGWREGTDTQYF
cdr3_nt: TGTGCCAGCAGTCCAGGGTGGCGGGAGGGCACAGATACGCAGTATTTT

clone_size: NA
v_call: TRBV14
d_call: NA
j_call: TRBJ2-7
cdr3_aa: CASSQVGAASQYF
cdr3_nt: TGTGCCAGCAGCCAAGTTGGGGCAGCCTCGCAGTACTTC

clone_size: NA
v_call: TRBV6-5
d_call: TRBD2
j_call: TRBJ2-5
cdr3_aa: CASLWGGSIQETQYF
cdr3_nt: TGTGCCAGCCTGTGGGGGGGTAGTATCCAAGAGACCCAGTACTTC

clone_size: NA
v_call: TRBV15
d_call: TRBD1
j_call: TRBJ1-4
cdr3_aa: CATSRPQGGQGRIEKLFF
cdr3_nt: TGTGCCACCAGCAGACCCCAAGGGGGACAGGGGAGGATTGAAAAACTGTTTTTT